Shown below are 5 T cell receptor beta chains from a single sample sequenced in a study of OX40 agonist ivuxolimab in advanced cancers. Profiled with immunoSEQ multiplex PCR; TCRdb holds only in-frame clones, not every one. The data contain around 76,000 clones, around 85% of them singletons. The specimen comprised CD4+ or CD8+ T cells sorted from blood, sampled in a trial of the OX40 agonist ivuxolimab. All receptors come from an adult with an advanced solid tumor such as melanoma, head and neck, liver or kidney cancer.

This clone was found many times. J is TRBJ2-2 and V is TRBV4-3, with D perhaps TRBD2 (5 bases). The CDR3 covers 15 residues. The V and J ends lost 0 bases and 1 base respectively, with 6 bases between them. The germline V gene encodes CDR1 LGHNA and CDR2 YSLEER. The CDR3 DNA reads as TGCGCCAGCAGCCAAGATCGGGGGAACACCGGGGAGCTGTTTTTT. Encoded protein: CASSQDRGNTGELFF.

V gene TRBV28 combines with J gene TRBJ2-5; tentative D call: TRBD1 (6 bases). Deletions cut 2 bases from V and 0 bases from J, with 10 bases between. CDR3 size: 15 residues. Germline V gene data show CDR1 as MDHEN and CDR2 as SYDVKM. The CDR3 nucleotides are TGTGCCAGCAGTTTACACAGGGAGTACCAAGAGACCCAGTACTTC. It translates to CASSLHREYQETQYF.

The chain carries TRBV11-2 and TRBJ1-5; D is unclear. Trimming cost V 0 bases and J 3 bases, with 9 bases left between them. Germline CDR1 reads SGHAT; CDR2 reads FQNNGV. The CDR3 is 15 amino acids. The CDR3 sequence is CASSLEGYNNQPQHF. The CDR3 DNA sequence: TGTGCCAGCAGCTTAGAAGGTTATAACAATCAGCCCCAGCATTTT. The complete variable domain, with remaining parts taken from reference TRBV11-2 and TRBJ1-5, reads EAGVAQSPRYKIIEKRQSVAFWCNPISGHATLYWYQQILGQGPKLLIQFQNNGVVDDSQLPKDRFSAERLKGVDSTLKIQPAKLEDSAVYLCASSLEGYNNQPQHFGDGTRLSIL.

The chain couples TRBV7-9 to TRBJ1-2; TRBD1 agrees at 7 bases. CDR1 is SEHNR, CDR2 FQNEAQ, per germline (reference sequence). V was clipped by 5 bases and J by 2 bases; unmatched bases: 8. This CDR3 is 15 amino acids long. This CDR3 is CASSPGTALNYGYTF. The CDR3 DNA reads as TGTGCCAGCAGCCCCGGGACAGCCTTAAACTATGGCTACACCTTC.

V is TRBV5-6 and J is TRBJ1-1, with D unclear. The CDR3 is made up of 15 amino acids. Deletions cut 4 bases from V and 0 bases from J, with 13 bases between. Per germline, CDR1 SGHDT and CDR2 YYEEEE. This CDR3 reads CASSLPDWVNTEAFF. CDR3 nucleotides: TGTGCCAGCAGCCTACCTGACTGGGTGAACACTGAAGCTTTCTTT.